The 5 T cell receptor beta chains below all came from one sample that was sequenced in a study of CD8+ T cells in alopecia areata. Reverse transcription of extracted RNA yielded cDNA, which provided the sequencing template. Using immunoSEQ multiplex PCR, the repertoire was profiled, and TCRdb retains in-frame clones only, with some absent. The profile shows around 190,000 clones, 64% of them singletons. Indicated treatment: oral pan-JAK inhibitor, 5-10 mg twice daily. The sample consisted of CD4+ T cells sorted from blood, taken at week 4, from a patient treated with tofacitinib. Every receptor here comes from a human donor with alopecia areata.

CDR3 protein: CASSYKPVRYGYTF. The CDR3 bases are TGTGCCAGCAGTTACAAGCCAGTCCGATATGGCTACACCTTC. This chain connects TRBV6-5 to TRBJ1-2, with no clear D. V gave up 2 bases and J gave up 5 bases, with 12 bases separating them. CDR1 and CDR2 (germline): MNHEY, SVGAGI. CDR3 size: 14 residues.

The chain recombines TRBV7-9 with TRBJ2-3; 8 bases are a match to TRBD2. This CDR3 region has 15 residues. Germline-derived CDR1 and CDR2 are SEHNR and FQNEAQ (reference sequence). With V trimmed by 4 bases and J by 5 bases, 8 bases remained unmatched. The CDR3 DNA reads as TGTGCCAGCAGCTCCCGAGCGGGGGCCGGAGATACGCAGTATTTT. This translates into CASSSRAGAGDTQYF.

The J gene is TRBJ2-5, the V gene TRBV5-1; possibly TRBD1 or TRBD2 for D (5 bases each). V lost 4 bases, J lost 0 bases, and 19 bases lay in between. From germline, CDR1 is SGHRS and CDR2 YFSETQ. The CDR3 covers 17 residues. In DNA form, the CDR3 reads TGCGCCAGCAGCGTGCACCCGGGACCGATGGACCAAGAGACCCAGTACTTC. It specifies CASSVHPGPMDQETQYF.

This sequence joins TRBV5-6 and TRBJ2-5; D gene unclear. The CDR3 consists of 14 residues. Per germline, CDR1 SGHDT and CDR2 YYEEEE. V was cut by 4 bases and J by 1 base, with 11 bases left in between. CDR3 DNA: TGTGCCAGCAGCCAGCCCAAGACCCAAGAGACCCAGTACTTC. This codes for CASSQPKTQETQYF.

This chain joins TRBV19 and TRBJ1-1, with no clear D. This CDR3 spans 14 amino acids. Germline lookup yields CDR1 LNHDA and CDR2 SQIVND (reference sequence). Trimming cost V 3 bases and J 1 base, with 9 bases left between them. The CDR3 loop reads CASSIGHKNTEAFF. The CDR3 nucleotides read TGTGCCAGTAGTATCGGGCACAAGAACACTGAAGCTTTCTTT.